The source of this T cell receptor beta chain is a study of cytomegalovirus exposure and HLA in healthy donors. Study-level background: Across about 400 genotyped donors, around 82% landed in the Caucasian-associated ancestry cluster.

The PCR contained 60 Vbeta and 13 Jbeta primers. Here immunoSEQ multiplex PCR was the method, and the copy in TCRdb shows in-frame clones only, minus some. The data contain about 110,000 clones, approximately 80% of them singletons. The CDR3 has 15 residues. Trimming took 4 bases from V and 3 from J, leaving 16 bases between them. Germline V lookup: CDR1 MNHNS, CDR2 SASEGT. V gene TRBV6-1 combines with J gene TRBJ2-7; D unresolved. The receptor's source is an older woman in good health and CMV-seropositive. Sequenced: PBMCs. CDR3 region: CASSAGLPAYYEQYF. The CDR3 coding sequence is TGTGCCAGCAGTGCGGGTCTCCCGGCCTACTACGAGCAGTACTTC.